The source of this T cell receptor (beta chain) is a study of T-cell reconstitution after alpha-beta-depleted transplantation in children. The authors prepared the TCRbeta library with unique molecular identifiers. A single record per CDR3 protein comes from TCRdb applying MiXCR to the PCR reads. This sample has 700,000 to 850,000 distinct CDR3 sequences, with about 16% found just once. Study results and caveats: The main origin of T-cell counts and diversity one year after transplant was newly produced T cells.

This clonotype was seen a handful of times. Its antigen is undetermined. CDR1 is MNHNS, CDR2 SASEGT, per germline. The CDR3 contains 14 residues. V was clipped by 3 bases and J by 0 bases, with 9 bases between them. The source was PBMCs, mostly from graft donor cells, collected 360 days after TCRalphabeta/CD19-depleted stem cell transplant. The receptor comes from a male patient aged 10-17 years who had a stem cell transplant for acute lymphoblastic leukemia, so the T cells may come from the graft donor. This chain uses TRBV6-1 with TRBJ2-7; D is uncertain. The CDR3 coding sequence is TGTGCCAGCAGTGAGAGCTGGAGCTCCTACGAGCAGTACTTC. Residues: CASSESWSSYEQYF.